What follows is one T cell receptor beta chain and its context. The CDR3 totals 14 residues. Per germline, CDR1 LNHDA and CDR2 SQIVND (reference sequence). The V end was cut by 3 bases, the J end by 5 bases, with 13 bases between. This specimen belongs to a study of T cells in localized non-small cell lung cancer. TCRdb's table, derived via immunoSEQ multiplex PCR, lists solely in-frame clones and lacks some. The repertoire includes approximately 83,000 clones, around 90% of them detected once, and approximately 4% sits in the top ten. The source was PBMCs, collected before any cancer treatment. The sequence was collected from a woman aged 35 to 75 with stage II squamous cell lung carcinoma. The gene calls are TRBV19 and TRBJ1-1, with D hard to call. Written as DNA, the CDR3 is TGTGCCAGTAGTATTAGCGGGATGGGTACTGAAGCTTTCTTT. Protein product: CASSISGMGTEAFF.